This TCR beta chain was captured by sequencing in a study of T cells after yellow fever vaccination. Broader study findings: Contamination of FACS-sorted repertoires by abundant clonotypes from the bulk population could occur.

TCRdb recomputed calls from the 5' RACE reads with MiXCR, one row per CDR3 protein. The sample has about 500,000 distinct CDR3 sequences, about a sixth seen once. This clonotype has just a few counts. Its specificity is not known. This sequence was found in a young man who received the YFV17D yellow fever vaccine. The sample consisted of PBMCs, taken 4 to 6 days after the first yellow fever vaccination.

CDR3 sequence (DNA): TGCGCCAGCAGCCAAGATAGTCTGTGGGGGGGCTACACCTTC. Its protein is CASSQDSLWGGYTF. The chain uses TRBV4-3 and TRBJ1-2; a possible D gene is TRBD1 (5 bases). Trimming removed 0 bases from V and 8 bases from J, with 13 bases in between. The length of the CDR3 is 14 residues. Germline-derived CDR1 and CDR2 are LGHNA and YSLEER.